The 3 T cell receptor beta chains below were found in one sample sequenced in a study of blood T cell repertoires in COVID-19. The data were produced by immunoSEQ multiplex PCR, yet TCRdb's version contains in-frame clones alone and is incomplete. The data hold a few hundred thousand clones, with around nine tenths observed a single time. Material for sequencing was PBMCs or T cells enriched from blood (not recorded which). The receptors were sampled from a woman in her thirties who had recovered from COVID-19.

CDR3 protein: CASSVSGDNEQFF. CDR3 sequence (DNA): TGTGCCAGCAGTGTGTCGGGGGACAATGAGCAGTTCTTC. The V gene is TRBV2, the J gene TRBJ2-1, with a possible D match to TRBD2 (6 bases). The CDR3 extends over 13 amino acids. Trimming cost V 4 bases and J 5 bases, with 9 bases left between them. Germline lookup yields CDR1 SNHLY and CDR2 FYNNEI.

This clone was observed once. The V call is TRBV2, the J call TRBJ1-2; TRBD1 matches 8 bases. The CDR3 totals 14 residues. V was pared by 4 bases and J by 5 bases, with 6 bases of the junction left unmatched. Germline V gives CDR1 SNHLY, CDR2 FYNNEI. The CDR3 sequence is CASSVGRGPYGYTF. The CDR3 region has the DNA TGTGCCAGCAGTGTTGGCAGGGGGCCGTATGGCTACACCTTC.

This clone was seen once. The chain employs TRBV6-2 or TRBV6-3 and TRBJ1-5; no reliable D call. Germline values: CDR1 MNHEY, CDR2 SVGEGT. This CDR3 is built from 13 residues. Between the trimmed V and J ends, which lost 7 bases and 1 base, there was a span of 8 bases. The CDR3 DNA follows: TGTGCCAGCAACCCTGCGAGCAATCAGCCCCAGCATTTT. It codes for CASNPASNQPQHF.